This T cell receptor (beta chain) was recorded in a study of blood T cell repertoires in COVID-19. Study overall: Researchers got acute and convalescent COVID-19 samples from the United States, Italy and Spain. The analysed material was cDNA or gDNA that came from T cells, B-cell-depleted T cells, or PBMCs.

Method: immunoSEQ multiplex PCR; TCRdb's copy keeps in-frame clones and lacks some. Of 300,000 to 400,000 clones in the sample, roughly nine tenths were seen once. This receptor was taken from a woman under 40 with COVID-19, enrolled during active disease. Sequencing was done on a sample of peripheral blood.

CDR3 region: CASSQEYSRGDTEAFF. Written as DNA, the CDR3 is TGTGCCAGCAGCCAAGAGTATTCCAGGGGGGACACTGAAGCTTTCTTT. The chain carries TRBV4-2 and TRBJ1-1; 7 nucleotides match TRBD1. This CDR3 spans 16 amino acids. CDR1 LGHNA and CDR2 YNFKEQ come from the germline V gene. V lost 0 bases and J lost 3; bases outside the gene matches: 7.